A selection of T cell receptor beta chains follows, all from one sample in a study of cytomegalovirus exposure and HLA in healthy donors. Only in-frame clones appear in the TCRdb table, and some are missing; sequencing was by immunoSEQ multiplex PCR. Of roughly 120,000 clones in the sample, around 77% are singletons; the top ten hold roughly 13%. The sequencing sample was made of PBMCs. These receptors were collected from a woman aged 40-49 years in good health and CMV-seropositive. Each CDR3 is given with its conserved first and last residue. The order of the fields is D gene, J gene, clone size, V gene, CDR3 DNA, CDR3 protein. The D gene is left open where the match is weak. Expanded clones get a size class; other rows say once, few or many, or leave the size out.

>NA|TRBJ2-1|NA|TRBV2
TGTGCCAGCAGTGTTCAGGATGAGCAGTTCTTC
CASSVQDEQFF
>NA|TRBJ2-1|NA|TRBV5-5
TGTGCCAGCAGCTTGGCCTTGAGGCAGGGGATCAATGAGCAGTTCTTC
CASSLALRQGINEQFF
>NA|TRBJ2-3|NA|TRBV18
TGTGCCAGCTCTCCCCGGGACACCCGAATACCCACAGATACGCAGTATTTT
CASSPRDTRIPTDTQYF
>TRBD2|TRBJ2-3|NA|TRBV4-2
TGTGCCAGCAGCCAGCCGGGACTAGCGGGAGTAGGGAATACGCAGTATTTT
CASSQPGLAGVGNTQYF
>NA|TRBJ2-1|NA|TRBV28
TGTGCCAGCAGTCGTCGCCTAGCTTTCGAGCAGTTCTTC
CASSRRLAFEQFF
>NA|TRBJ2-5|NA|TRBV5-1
TGCGCCAGCAGCTCAGCTGGGGGGGAGACCCAGTACTTC
CASSSAGGETQYF
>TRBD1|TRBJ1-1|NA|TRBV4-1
TGCGCCAGCAGCCGGCCGACAGGGGGATCTTCCCCGAACACTGAAGCTTTCTTT
CASSRPTGGSSPNTEAFF
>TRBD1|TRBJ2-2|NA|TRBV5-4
TGTGCCAGCAGCCCGCGACAGGGACCCACTTTCGCCGGGGAGCTGTTTTTT
CASSPRQGPTFAGELFF
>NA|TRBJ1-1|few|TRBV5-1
TGCGCCAGCAGCCAGGCCGGGGGTTACACTGAAGCTTTCTTT
CASSQAGGYTEAFF
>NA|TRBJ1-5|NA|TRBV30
TGTGCCGCGGGCGGAGGGGAGGGGGGCAATCAGCCCCAGCATTTT
CAAGGGEGGNQPQHF
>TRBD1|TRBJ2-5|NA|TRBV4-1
TGCGCCAGCAGCCAAGTAAGGGGGACAGAGACGACCCAAGAGACCCAGTACTTC
CASSQVRGTETTQETQYF
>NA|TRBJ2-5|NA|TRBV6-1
TGTGCCAGCAGTGTCGAAATGCGGGAGACCCAGTACTTC
CASSVEMRETQYF
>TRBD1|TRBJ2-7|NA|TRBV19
TGTGCCAGTAGTCACCGGGACAGGGGCTACGAGCAGTACTTC
CASSHRDRGYEQYF
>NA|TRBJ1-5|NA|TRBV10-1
TGCGCCAGCAGACAATCGCCCACGGGGAGATTAAATCAGCCCCAGCATTTT
CASRQSPTGRLNQPQHF
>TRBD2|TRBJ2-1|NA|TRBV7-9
TGTGCCAGCAGTCCCGGGACTAGCGGCTACAATGAGCAGTTCTTC
CASSPGTSGYNEQFF
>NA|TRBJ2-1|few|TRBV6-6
TGTGCCAGCAGTTACTCTACAGGGTACAAGCAGTTCTTC
CASSYSTGYKQFF
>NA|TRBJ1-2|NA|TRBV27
TGTGCCAGCAGTTTAGGGGGGGCGCAAGGCTACACCTTC
CASSLGGAQGYTF
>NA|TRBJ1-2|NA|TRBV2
TGTGCCAGCAGACCAGAGGGTTATGGCTACACCTTC
CASRPEGYGYTF
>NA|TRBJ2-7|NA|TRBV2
TGTGCCAGCAGTGAAACGAGAAATACGGGCGAGCAGTACTTC
CASSETRNTGEQYF
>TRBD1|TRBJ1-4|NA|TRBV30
TGTGCCTGGAGTCCCCTCGACAGGGCGGATAGTGAAAAACTGTTTTTT
CAWSPLDRADSEKLFF
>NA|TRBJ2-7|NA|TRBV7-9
TGTGCCAGTCCAGAGGCAGAGGTCGACGAGCAGTACTTC
CASPEAEVDEQYF
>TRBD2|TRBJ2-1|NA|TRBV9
TGTGCCAGCAATTCCCTAGCGGGAGATAATGAGCAGTTCTTC
CASNSLAGDNEQFF
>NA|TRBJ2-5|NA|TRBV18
TGTGCCAGCTCACCTCCTACTAGTTTCGTCTTGGAGACCCAGTACTTC
CASSPPTSFVLETQYF
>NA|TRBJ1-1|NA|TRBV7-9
TGTGCCAGCAGCTTACTGGGGCGGAAGAACACTGAAGCTTTCTTT
CASSLLGRKNTEAFF
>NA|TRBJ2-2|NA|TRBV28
TGTGCCAGCAGTTTAACGGCCGGGGAGCTGTTTTTT
CASSLTAGELFF
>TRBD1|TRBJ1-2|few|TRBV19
TGTGCCAGTACCCCCGGGACAGGGGAGAATTACTATGGCTACACCTTC
CASTPGTGENYYGYTF
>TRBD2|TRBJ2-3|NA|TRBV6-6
TGTGCCAGCAGAGCCCGTAGCGGGAGCTCTACAGATACGCAGTATTTT
CASRARSGSSTDTQYF
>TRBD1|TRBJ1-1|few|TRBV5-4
TGTGCCAGCAGCTCATTTCGGGACAGTGTTGAAGCTTTCTTT
CASSSFRDSVEAFF
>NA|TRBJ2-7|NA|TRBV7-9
TGTGCCAGCAGCAGCCGGGACTTATTCTACGAGCAGTACTTC
CASSSRDLFYEQYF
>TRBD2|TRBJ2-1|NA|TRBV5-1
TGCGCCAGCAGCTTGAATGGCGGGAGGGCCACTGAGCAGTTCTTC
CASSLNGGRATEQFF
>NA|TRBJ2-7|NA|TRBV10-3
TGTGCCACGTGGGACTTGGGCGATCAGCAGTACTTC
CATWDLGDQQYF
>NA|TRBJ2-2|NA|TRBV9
TGTGCCAGCAGCGTGACAGGGAACACCGGGGAGCTGTTTTTT
CASSVTGNTGELFF